This T cell receptor beta chain was sequenced for a study of T-cell memory formation after mild COVID-19. The CDR3 extends over 12 amino acids. Trimming took off 6 bases at V and 7 bases at J, with 10 bases between the two ends. In TCRdb, the 5' RACE reads were re-called with MiXCR into one record per CDR3 protein. The sample lists hundreds of thousands of distinct CDR3 sequences; over 25% were seen once. The chain uses TRBV12-3 or TRBV12-4 and TRBJ1-5, with D hard to call. The sample comprised PBMCs or a T cell subset sorted from them (not recorded which). The origin of this receptor is an adult woman who had mild COVID-19 (a few samples of this study predate the infection). Cell type and time point are not known. CDR3 sequence (DNA): TGTGCCAGCAGCTCTTCTCTGCAGCCCCAGCATTTT. Its protein is CASSSSLQPQHF.